The 6 T cell receptor beta chains presented below share a single source sample, sequenced in a study of CD8 T cells in ankylosing spondylitis. Their specific antigens are unknown. Findings of the study overall: Characteristic, it appeared, of ankylosing spondylitis blood was a TCR beta motif of roughly 8 highly homologous variants.

From the 5' RACE reads, TCRdb called clonotypes with MiXCR, one entry per CDR3 protein. The profile shows over 450,000 distinct CDR3 sequences, 9.5% to 15% of them singletons. Sequencing was carried out using blood, either unsorted or a sorted T cell fraction (not recorded which). The receptors stem from a male donor with ankylosing spondylitis.

The rearrangement joins TRBV11-1 to TRBJ2-4; D possibly uses TRBD1 or TRBD2 (5 bases each). Germline CDR1 is SGHAT and CDR2 is FQDESV (reference sequence). Trimming left V 4 bases short and J 3 bases short, with 22 bases between. The CDR3 length is 18 residues. The CDR3 nucleotides read TGTGCCAGCAGCTCGGGGTCACGGGAAGGGGTTGGCAAAAACATTCAGTACTTC. The encoded protein is CASSSGSREGVGKNIQYF.

This clonotype occurred a few times. The chain combines TRBV5-1 with TRBJ2-7; 8 bases map to TRBD1. Looked up from germline, CDR1 is SGHRS and CDR2 is YFSETQ. This CDR3 has 14 residues. V was pared by 2 bases and J by 6 bases, with 7 bases of the junction left unmatched. The CDR3 loop reads CASSFGDRPLEQYF. The CDR3 DNA reads as TGCGCCAGCAGCTTCGGGGACAGGCCTCTCGAGCAGTACTTC.

This clonotype has just a few counts. The CDR3 loop is CASSRGQSSYNSPLHF. The CDR3 DNA reads TGTGCCAGCAGCCGCGGACAAAGCTCCTATAATTCACCCCTCCACTTT. The chain recombines TRBV7-9 with TRBJ1-6; possible D gene TRBD1, 5 bases. The germline V gene has CDR1 SEHNR and CDR2 FQNEAQ (reference sequence). The CDR3 has 16 amino acids. V lost 5 bases and J lost 0, with 11 bases in between.

In this sample, this clonotype turned up a few times. The chain combines TRBV2 with TRBJ2-2; 8 nucleotides agree with TRBD1. The CDR3 is 15 amino acids. Germline CDR1 is SNHLY and CDR2 is FYNNEI. V lost 7 bases, J lost 4 bases, and 8 bases stayed unmatched. The CDR3 coding sequence is TGTGCCAGCACCCTAAGGACAGGGACCACCGGGGAGCTGTTTTTT. Its translation: CASTLRTGTTGELFF.

The genes are TRBV18 and TRBJ1-1; no clear D. The CDR3 is 14 residues long. V shed 0 bases and J shed 8 bases, with 13 bases lying between them. Germline values: CDR1 KGHSH, CDR2 LQKENI. The CDR3 reads CASSPPSRNWEAFF. Written as DNA, the CDR3 is TGTGCCAGCTCACCACCGTCACGGAACTGGGAAGCTTTCTTT.

The chain couples TRBV7-9 to TRBJ2-7; perhaps TRBD2 as D (7 bases). The CDR3 runs to 15 residues. CDR1 and CDR2 from the germline V gene are SEHNR and FQNEAQ (reference sequence). Trimming pared 1 base from V and 5 bases from J, leaving 15 bases between. The DNA of the CDR3 is TGTGCCAGCAGCTTAGTGGGGGGGGCAGTGGACGAGCAGTACTTC. It yields the protein CASSLVGGAVDEQYF.